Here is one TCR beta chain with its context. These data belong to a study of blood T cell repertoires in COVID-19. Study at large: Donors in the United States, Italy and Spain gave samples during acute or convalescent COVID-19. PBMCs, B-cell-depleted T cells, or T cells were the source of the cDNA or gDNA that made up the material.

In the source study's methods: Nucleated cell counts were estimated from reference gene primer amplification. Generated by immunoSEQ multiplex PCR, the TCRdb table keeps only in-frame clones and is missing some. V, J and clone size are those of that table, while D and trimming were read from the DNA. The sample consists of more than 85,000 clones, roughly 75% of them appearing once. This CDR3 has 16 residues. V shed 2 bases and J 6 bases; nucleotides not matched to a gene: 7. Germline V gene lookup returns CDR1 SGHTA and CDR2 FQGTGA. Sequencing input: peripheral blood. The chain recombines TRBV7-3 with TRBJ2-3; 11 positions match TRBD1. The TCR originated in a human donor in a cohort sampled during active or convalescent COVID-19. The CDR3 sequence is CASSLLGQGASDTQYF. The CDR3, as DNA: TGTGCCAGCAGCTTACTAGGACAGGGGGCTTCGGATACGCAGTATTTT.